This TCR beta chain was identified in a study of Graves' ophthalmopathy and Graves' hyperthyroidism. Amplification of TCR beta CDR3 regions used RNA transcripts. The library came from an HTBI-primed first-round RT-PCR and a second-round multiplex PCR. TCRdb ran MiXCR on the multiplex PCR reads and lists one entry per CDR3 protein. The table shows about 660,000 distinct CDR3 sequences, with approximately 39% occurring only once. This clonotype was seen at least ten times. The sequenced material came from peripheral blood. The clonotype originates from an adult man with Graves' ophthalmopathy.

The chain's CDR3 is CASSMVAGRGETQYF. The CDR3 DNA is TGTGCCAGTAGTATGGTAGCGGGACGAGGAGAGACCCAGTACTTC. The chain carries TRBV19 and TRBJ2-5; 8 bases are shared with TRBD2. This CDR3 spans 15 amino acids. Trimming cost V 3 bases and J 4 bases; bases outside gene matches: 7. Germline CDR1 and CDR2: LNHDA and SQIVND (reference sequence).